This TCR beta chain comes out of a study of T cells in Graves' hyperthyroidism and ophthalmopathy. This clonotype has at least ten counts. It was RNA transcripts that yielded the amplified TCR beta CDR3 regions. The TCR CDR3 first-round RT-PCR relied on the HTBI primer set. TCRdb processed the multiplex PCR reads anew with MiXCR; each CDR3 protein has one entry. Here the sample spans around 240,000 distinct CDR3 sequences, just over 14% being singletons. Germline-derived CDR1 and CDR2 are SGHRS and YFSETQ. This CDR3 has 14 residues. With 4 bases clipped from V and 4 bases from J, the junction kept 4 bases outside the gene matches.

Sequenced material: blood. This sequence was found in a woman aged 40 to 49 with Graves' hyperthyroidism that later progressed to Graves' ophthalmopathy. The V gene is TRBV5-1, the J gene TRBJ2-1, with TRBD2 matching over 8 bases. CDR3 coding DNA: TGCGCCAGCAGCGGTCTAGCGGGTTACAATGAGCAGTTCTTC. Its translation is CASSGLAGYNEQFF.